This TCR beta chain was identified in a study of OX40 agonist ivuxolimab in advanced cancers. Data came from immunoSEQ multiplex PCR; TCRdb stores just in-frame clones and leaves some out. The table records some 81,000 clones, just over 85% of them present only once. Patients had blood sampled at baseline and again on cycle 4 day 1 and cycle 7 day 1. This clone has only one observation. Its antigen is currently unknown. In germline, CDR1 is SGHRS, CDR2 YFSETQ. This CDR3 has 14 amino acids. V gave up 6 bases and J gave up 9 bases, with 21 bases separating them. Study-wide results and limits: Relatively little clonal expansion, among the lowest observed, appeared in partial responders at 0.1-3.0 mg/kg.

Sequenced material: CD4+ or CD8+ T cells sorted from blood, taken in a trial of the OX40 agonist ivuxolimab. The chain uses TRBV5-1 and TRBJ1-1, with D possibly being TRBD1 (6 bases). The source of this sequence is an adult with an advanced solid tumor such as melanoma, head and neck, liver or kidney cancer. CDR3 DNA: TGCGCCAGCACCGCCCAGTACAGAGGGGGACAAGCTTTCTTT. It encodes CASTAQYRGGQAFF.